Here is one T cell receptor (beta chain) with its context. The antigen remains undetermined. Germline is not matched at one junction end, which may reflect a read error. The V gene's germline CDR1 is MNHEY and CDR2 SVGAGI. The CDR3 is 13 residues long. The library was made from cDNA and included unique molecular identifiers. TCRdb reprocessed the PCR reads via MiXCR and lists one record per CDR3 protein. This sample has about 430,000 distinct CDR3 sequences, with approximately 42% found just once. The sample originates from a study of post-analysis software for immune sequencing data. Findings and caveats of the study: Compared with controls, patients had more of five TRBV segments, including TRBV5-6, TRBV5-1 and TRBV20-1.

The sequence derives from a girl aged 2-10 years with multiple sclerosis. This sequence joins TRBV6-5 and TRBJ1-6, with a possible D match to TRBD1 (5 bases). The sequencing input was blood. CDR3 region: CASSRQRNSPPHF. Here the CDR3 DNA reads TGTGCCAGCAGTAGACAGAGAAATTCACCCCCCCACTTT.